One and the same sample provided the 27 T cell receptor beta chains below, sequenced in a study of tumor and adjacent non-tumor tissue in lung cancer. The template was RNA from unsorted bulk tissue. Distant lung tissue was collected more than 3 cm away from the tumor edge. A modified ARM-PCR protocol with three rounds of nested PCR amplified TCRbeta. Each CDR3 protein is one row after TCRdb ran MiXCR on the multiplex PCR reads. In the table there are some 47,000 distinct CDR3 sequences, less than 70% of which are singletons. Material: distant non-tumor lung tissue. These receptors were obtained from a woman aged 40 to 50 with non-small cell lung cancer.

Points on this clonotype: A read error may explain this, as a much larger clone is one base away. The rearrangement links TRBV28 to TRBJ2-7; TRBD1 matches 7 bases. The germline V gene encodes CDR1 MDHEN and CDR2 SYDVKM. V was clipped by 3 bases and J by 6 bases; unmatched bases: 8. The CDR3 loop spans 14 amino acids. The CDR3 sequence is CASSFGRGYIEQYF. CDR3 in DNA: TGTGCCAGCAGTTTCGGCAGGGGGTATATCGAGCAGTACTTC.

In this sample, this clonotype turned up once. One end of the junction is discordant with germline, which a read error may explain. The chain joins TRBV10-2 to TRBJ2-3, with D possibly being TRBD1 (6 bases). Germline loops: CDR1 WSHSY, CDR2 SAAADI. This CDR3 region has 16 residues. CDR3 sequence: CASRPTGTLWTDRQYF. The CDR3 DNA reads TGCGCCAGCAGACCCACAGGGACATTGTGGACAGATAGGCAGTATTTT.

On this clonotype itself: The junction shows a germline mismatch at one end, possibly a read error. The chain employs TRBV6-2 or TRBV6-3 and TRBJ2-7; D uncertain. This CDR3 region has 15 residues. Per germline, CDR1 MNHEY and CDR2 SVGEGT. The CDR3: CASSYSSGKADDQYF. CDR3 in DNA: TGTGCCAGCAGTTACTCGTCTGGTAAGGCGGACGACCAGTACTTC.

This clonotype was found once. One junction end does not reproduce the germline sequence, and a read error may be involved. The chain has TRBV11-2 and TRBJ2-1, with D possibly TRBD2 on 6 matching bases. Germline CDR1 is SGHAT and CDR2 is FQNNGV. This CDR3 is 14 amino acids long. CDR3 amino acids: CVSSRTGTYNEQFF. In DNA form, the CDR3 reads TGTGTCAGCTCCCGAACGGGGACTTACAATGAGCAGTTCTTC.

Concerning this clonotype itself: A much larger clone differs from this one at a single base, so this may be a read error. The chain uses TRBV12-3 or TRBV12-4 and TRBJ2-1; 8 nucleotides agree with TRBD1. The V gene end was trimmed by 5 bases and the J gene end by 5 bases; junction bases not matched to a gene: 2. This CDR3 contains 13 residues. DNA for the CDR3: TGTGCCAGCAGTACGACAGGGGACAATGAGCAGTTCTTC. Residues: CASSTTGDNEQFF.

As to this clonotype: This clone may be a read error of a much larger clone one base away. The genes are TRBV20-1 and TRBJ2-5; D unclear. Germline V CDR1 and CDR2: DFQATT, SNEGSKA (reference sequence). The CDR3 has 14 residues. The CDR3 loop reads CSSRESKKQETQYF. DNA for the CDR3: TGCAGTTCTAGAGAGTCTAAGAAGCAAGAGACCCAGTACTTC.

Comment on this clonotype: At one boundary the junction diverges from the germline segment, which might be a read error. The rearrangement uses TRBV14 and TRBJ1-1; 8 nucleotides agree with TRBD1. Per germline, CDR1 SGHDN and CDR2 FVKESK. This CDR3 region has 15 residues. This CDR3 is CASSQLGTGATEAFF. The CDR3 DNA follows: TGCGCCAGCAGCCAATTGGGGACAGGTGCGACTGAAGCTTTCTTT.

As to this clonotype: Compared with germline, one end of the junction differs, possibly owing to a read error. The V call is TRBV28, the J call TRBJ1-1; weak D call: TRBD1 (5 bases). The CDR3 length is 12 residues. Germline loops: CDR1 MDHEN, CDR2 SYDVKM. The CDR3, as DNA: TGTGTCAGCGGACGGCCGGACACCGAAGCTTTCTTT. Encoded protein: CVSGRPDTEAFF.

In the case of this clonotype: Likely a read error: the CDR3 ends without its conserved phenylalanine or tryptophan. V and J are TRBV11-3 and TRBJ2-1, with 10 bases aligning to TRBD2. The CDR3 has 14 residues. Germline V gene data show CDR1 as SGHNT and CDR2 as YENEEA. Trimming took 9 bases from V and 8 from J; bases not matched to a gene: 10. Written as DNA, the CDR3 is TGTGCCAGAAGCCGAGGGCTAGCGGGGGATGAGCAGTTCATC. Its protein product is CARSRGLAGDEQFI.

Judged by abundance, this clonotype is large. The V gene is TRBV12-3 or TRBV12-4, the J gene TRBJ1-1; perhaps TRBD1 as D (6 bases). The CDR3 runs to 13 residues. V lost 7 bases and J 5 bases, leaving 14 bases between the germline ends. CDR3 loop: CASKRDQGTEAFF. The CDR3 DNA sequence: TGTGCCAGCAAAAGGGATCAGGGGACTGAAGCTTTCTTT.

This clonotype was seen only a few times. This clone may be a read error of a much larger clone one base away. The chain employs TRBV10-2 and TRBJ2-7; 9 nucleotides line up with TRBD1. Per the germline V gene, CDR1 is WSHSY and CDR2 is SAAADI. Trimming removed 5 bases from V and 5 bases from J; junction bases left unmatched: 13. The CDR3 spans 16 residues. CDR3 region: CASSTVQGQGFDEQYF. The CDR3 coding sequence is TGCGCCAGCAGTACAGTCCAAGGACAGGGGTTCGACGAGCAGTACTTC.

Remarks on this clonotype: Being one base from a much bigger clone, this may be a read error. This rearrangement joins TRBV7-9 to TRBJ2-7; TRBD1 agrees at 7 bases. The trim removed 5 bases at V and 6 bases at J, leaving 4 bases unmatched. The CDR3 runs to 12 residues. CDR1 and CDR2 (germline): SEHNR, FQNEAQ (reference sequence). The CDR3 sequence is CASSPTGAEQYF. In nucleotides, the CDR3 is TGTGCCAGCAGCCCCACAGGGGCCGAGCAGTACTTC. Variable domain in full (rest from reference TRBV7-9 and TRBJ2-7): DTGVSQNPRHKITKRGQNVTFRCDPISEHNRLYWYRQTLGQGPEFLTYFQNEAQLEKSRLLSDRFSAERPKGSFSTLEIQRTEQGDSAMYLCASSPTGAEQYFGPGTRLTVT.

On this clonotype: This may be a read error, as it is one base from a much larger clone. The V gene is TRBV7-9, the J gene TRBJ1-5, with 7 bases that match TRBD1. This CDR3 contains 12 residues. After removal of 5 bases from V and 9 bases from J, the junction contained 4 bases not matched to a gene. Germline CDR1 SEHNR, CDR2 FQNEAQ (reference sequence). The DNA for the CDR3 is TGTGCCAGCAGCCCAGGGGACAGGCCCCAGCATTTT. Translated, it gives CASSPGDRPQHF.

A note on this clonotype: The conserved phenylalanine or tryptophan is not found at the CDR3 terminus, so this likely reflects a read error. The V call is TRBV4-1, the J call TRBJ2-5; 7 bases match TRBD1. Germline lookup yields CDR1 MGHRA and CDR2 YSYEKL. The CDR3 has 15 residues. CDR3 protein: CASSQGQGFDEIQYL. CDR3 DNA sequence: TGCGCCAGCAGCCAAGGACAGGGATTTGACGAGATCCAGTACTTG.

The rearrangement links TRBV28 to TRBJ1-5; possible D gene TRBD1, 6 bases. The CDR3 has 15 amino acids. The germline V and J ends were trimmed by 5 bases and 1 base, with 12 bases remaining between them. Germline CDR1 is MDHEN and CDR2 is SYDVKM. The DNA of the CDR3 is TGTGCCAGCAGTCTCCCCGGACAGAGCAATCAGCCCCAGCATTTT. It encodes CASSLPGQSNQPQHF.

The V and J genes are TRBV11-1 and TRBJ2-5; 12 bases align to TRBD2. The CDR3 consists of 16 residues. V shed 4 bases and J 2 bases; nucleotides not matched to a gene: 5. Germline V gene sequence: CDR1 SGHAT, CDR2 FQDESV (reference sequence). The CDR3 DNA sequence: TGTGCCAGCAGCTCCTGGACTAGCGGGGTACAAGAGACCCAGTACTTC. Encoded protein: CASSSWTSGVQETQYF.

Regarding this clonotype: A junction boundary mismatches the germline segment, possibly from a read error. V and J are TRBV11-2 and TRBJ1-3; D call uncertain. CDR3 length: 11 residues. Germline assignment: CDR1 SGHAT and CDR2 FQNNGV. The CDR3 sequence is CTSSSTPLVHF. DNA of the CDR3: TGTACCAGCAGCTCGACACCTTTAGTTCATTTT.

As regards this clonotype: Here the CDR3 omits its conserved ending phenylalanine or tryptophan, so a read error is the likely source. No DNA is shown, since the ends of the CDR3 on it are uncertain; the CDR3 is the one TCRdb lists. V is TRBV21-1 and J is TRBJ2-1; the DNA was not used to check the table's D call, TRBD1. TRBV21-1 is given as a pseudogene. The CDR3 spans 13 residues, counting both ends. This chain's CDR3 is CASRFQGYNEQFL.

On this clonotype: Mismatch with germline at one junction end may stem from a read error. The rearrangement joins TRBV6-5 to TRBJ1-1; D ambiguous. The CDR3 totals 13 residues. The germline V gene has CDR1 MNHEY and CDR2 SVGAGI. The CDR3 DNA sequence: TGTGTCAGCAGCAATGGGCTAACTCAAGAAGCTTTCTTT. Its translation is CVSSNGLTQEAFF.

The chain recombines TRBV11-2 with TRBJ2-6; D is unclear. Between the trimmed V and J ends, which lost 4 bases and 2 bases, there was a span of 6 bases. The CDR3 runs to 14 residues. Germline CDR1 and CDR2: SGHAT and FQNNGV. CDR3 sequence reads: CASSYTAGANVLTF. DNA of the CDR3: TGTGCCAGCAGCTATACAGCTGGGGCCAACGTCCTGACTTTC.

This clonotype occurred many times. The chain is built from TRBV4-1 and TRBJ1-3; no clear D gene. The CDR3 consists of 13 residues. V was clipped by 4 bases and J by 0 bases, with 4 bases between them. Germline assignment: CDR1 MGHRA and CDR2 YSYEKL. In DNA form, the CDR3 reads TGCGCCAGCAGCCGCCTCTCTGGAAACACCATATATTTT. Translation: CASSRLSGNTIYF.

This clonotype showed up many times. The J gene is TRBJ2-7, the V gene TRBV20-1; TRBD1 is a possible D gene (5 bases). Germline V gives CDR1 DFQATT, CDR2 SNEGSKA (reference sequence). Deletions cut 6 bases from V and 3 bases from J, with 21 bases between. There are 15 residues in the CDR3. The DNA of the CDR3 is TGCAGTGCGTCCCCCCTCGCGACAGTAGGCTACGAGCAGTACTTC. This encodes CSASPLATVGYEQYF.

This clonotype was detected a few times. V and J are TRBV30 and TRBJ1-2, with D tentatively TRBD1 (6 bases). CDR3 length: 16 amino acids. V lost 1 base, J lost 4 bases, and 19 bases lay in between. Germline CDR1 GTSNPN, CDR2 SVGIG (reference sequence). CDR3 DNA: TGTGCCTGGAGTGGGACAGTATTATTATCTAGCTATGGCTACACCTTC. Translation: CAWSGTVLLSSYGYTF.

In the case of this clonotype: The junction shows a germline mismatch at one end, possibly a read error. The chain combines TRBV14 with TRBJ2-2; D is possibly TRBD2 (5 bases). The CDR3 extends over 14 amino acids. Germline lookup yields CDR1 SGHDN and CDR2 FVKESK. CDR3 residues: CASSSVAEPGELFF. For the CDR3, the DNA is TGTGCCAGCAGCTCCGTGGCCGAACCCGGGGAGCTCTTTTTT. Full variable domain (rest looked up from reference TRBV14 and TRBJ2-2): EAGVTQFPSHSVIEKGQTVTLRCDPISGHDNLYWYRRVMGKEIKFLLHFVKESKQDESGMPNNRFLAERTGGTYSTLKVQPAELEDSGVYFCASSSVAEPGELFFGEGSRLTVL.

The chain has TRBV19 and TRBJ2-1; 9 nucleotides align to TRBD2. CDR3 length: 17 residues. CDR1 and CDR2 from the germline V gene are LNHDA and SQIVND (reference sequence). The J segment lost 5 bases and the V segment lost 3 bases, leaving 11 bases of the junction unmatched. Written as DNA, the CDR3 is TGTGCCAGTAGTATCGAGGATAGCGGGAGTGGGGACAATGAGCAGTTCTTC. Its protein product is CASSIEDSGSGDNEQFF.

The chain links TRBV29-1 to TRBJ2-5; the D is unclear. The CDR3 loop spans 12 amino acids. The V and J ends lost 7 bases and 7 bases respectively, with 16 bases between them. CDR1 and CDR2 from the germline V gene are SQVTM and ANQGSEA. The CDR3 sequence: CSADEQLWTQYF. CDR3 coding DNA: TGCAGCGCTGATGAACAACTCTGGACCCAGTACTTC.

This clonotype was seen only a few times. The chain links TRBV7-9 to TRBJ1-2; D not resolved. The V gene's germline CDR1 is SEHNR and CDR2 FQNEAQ (reference sequence). Trimming removed 2 bases from V and 3 bases from J, with 13 bases in between. CDR3 length equals 15 residues. CDR3 sequence reads: CASSLLDRSDYGYTF. CDR3 in DNA: TGTGCCAGCAGCTTACTCGATAGATCGGACTATGGCTACACCTTC. Full variable domain (remainder filled in from reference TRBV7-9 and TRBJ1-2): DTGVSQNPRHKITKRGQNVTFRCDPISEHNRLYWYRQTLGQGPEFLTYFQNEAQLEKSRLLSDRFSAERPKGSFSTLEIQRTEQGDSAMYLCASSLLDRSDYGYTFGSGTRLTVV.